Below, 11 T cell receptor beta chains from the same sample are listed, as sequenced in a study of blood T cell repertoires in COVID-19. Sequencing was performed with immunoSEQ multiplex PCR; in TCRdb, only in-frame clones are kept and a portion is missing. This sample has under 200,000 clones, with 90% found just once. The specimen was peripheral blood. Receptor source: a man aged 50 or older with acute or convalescent COVID-19.

The chain uses TRBV7-3 and TRBJ2-3; 7 nucleotides match TRBD1. The CDR3 totals 15 residues. Germline values: CDR1 SGHTA, CDR2 FQGTGA. With V trimmed by 5 bases and J by 0 bases, 5 bases remained unmatched. The CDR3 loop is CASSPTGASTDTQYF. The CDR3 nucleotides are TGTGCCAGCAGCCCTACAGGGGCTAGCACAGATACGCAGTATTTT.

The V and J genes are TRBV7-3 and TRBJ1-1, with 7 bases lining up with TRBD1. The CDR3 runs 14 residues. Germline values: CDR1 SGHTA, CDR2 FQGTGA. J gave up 4 bases and V 1 base, and 3 bases lay outside the gene matches. DNA of the CDR3: TGTGCCAGCAGCTTAATGGGACAGAGCACTGAAGCTTTCTTT. Its protein is CASSLMGQSTEAFF.

The chain is built from TRBV25-1 and TRBJ2-1; 10 bases agree with TRBD2. Trimming at V came to 7 bases and at J to 4 bases, leaving 7 bases not matched to a gene. CDR1 and CDR2 (germline): MGHDK, SYGVNS. This CDR3 spans 15 amino acids. The CDR3 loop reads CASKPLAGSYNEQFF. As DNA, the CDR3 is TGTGCCAGCAAACCACTAGCGGGATCTTACAATGAGCAGTTCTTC. Filled out from reference TRBV25-1 and TRBJ2-1, the complete variable domain reads EADIYQTPRYLVIGTGKKITLECSQTMGHDKMYWYQQDPGMELHLIHYSYGVNSTEKGDLSSESTVSRIRTEHFPLTLESARPSHTSQYLCASKPLAGSYNEQFFGPGTRLTVL.

The J gene is TRBJ2-7, the V gene TRBV19, with D possibly being TRBD1 (6 bases). Germline CDR1 is LNHDA and CDR2 is SQIVND (reference sequence). Trimming shortened V by 1 base and J by 3 bases, and 13 bases separated the two germline ends. This CDR3 is 15 amino acids long. In nucleotides, the CDR3 is TGTGCCAGTAGTATAGTCGACGACAGGAGCTACGAGCAGTACTTC. Residues: CASSIVDDRSYEQYF.

This chain uses TRBV6-6 with TRBJ1-2; D possibly corresponds to TRBD1 (5 bases). Germline V lookup: CDR1 MNHNY, CDR2 SVGAGI (reference sequence). CDR3 length equals 15 residues. Trimming removed 2 bases at V and 1 base at J, with 11 bases between. The CDR3 DNA follows: TGTGCCAGCAGTTACCAGGGCAGGAGTAACTATGGCTACACCTTC. It encodes CASSYQGRSNYGYTF.

V usage is TRBV5-4 and J usage is TRBJ2-7; TRBD2 aligns across 10 bases. The CDR3 loop spans 15 amino acids. CDR1 SGHNT and CDR2 YYREEE come from the germline V gene (reference sequence). After removal of 1 base from V and 1 base from J, the junction contained 2 bases not matched to a gene. For the CDR3, the DNA is TGTGCCAGCAGCTTGAAGACTAGCGGGTCCTACGAGCAGTACTTC. Amino acids: CASSLKTSGSYEQYF.

The chain carries TRBV15 and TRBJ2-7; 9 bases map to TRBD1. With 4 bases clipped from V and 4 bases from J, the junction kept 8 bases outside the gene matches. This CDR3 region has 15 residues. Germline V gene sequence: CDR1 LNHNV, CDR2 YYDKDF (reference sequence). This CDR3 reads CATSIQTGGDYEQYF. The DNA for the CDR3 is TGTGCCACCAGCATTCAAACAGGGGGCGATTACGAGCAGTACTTC.

The genes are TRBV5-5 and TRBJ2-5; D may be TRBD2 (5 bases). The CDR3 consists of 12 residues. V was cut by 0 bases and J by 9 bases, with 9 bases left in between. The V gene's germline CDR1 is SGHKS and CDR2 YYEKEE (reference sequence). CDR3 in DNA: TGTGCCAGCAGCTTGGACTACGGGGCCCAGTACTTC. It is translated as CASSLDYGAQYF.

The CDR3 DNA reads as TGTGCCAGCAGCCCCCCCGTAGCGGGAGGGCCCTCCTACAATGAGCAGTTCTTC. This translates into CASSPPVAGGPSYNEQFF. The chain has TRBV9 and TRBJ2-1, with TRBD2 identical over 11 bases. This CDR3 is built from 18 residues. Trimming at V came to 4 bases and at J to 0 bases, leaving 9 bases not matched to a gene. Germline values: CDR1 SGDLS, CDR2 YYNGEE.

This chain connects TRBV6-2 or TRBV6-3 to TRBJ2-7; 7 positions agree with TRBD1. Germline CDR1 MNHEY, CDR2 SVGEGT. The CDR3 is made up of 14 amino acids. J was trimmed by 4 bases and V by 5 bases; bases with no gene match: 8. The DNA of the CDR3 is TGTGCCAGCAGTCACACAGGGGAAGGATACGAGCAGTACGTC. Protein: CASSHTGEGYEQYV.

The genes are TRBV30 and TRBJ2-5, with TRBD2 matching 8 bases. This CDR3 has 15 amino acids. Germline CDR1 reads GTSNPN; CDR2 reads SVGIG (reference sequence). V trimming: 3 bases; J trimming: 4 bases; junction bases outside the gene matches: 10. CDR3 amino acids: CAWSPFRGGPETQYF. The CDR3 DNA sequence: TGTGCCTGGAGCCCCTTCCGGGGGGGCCCAGAGACCCAGTACTTC.